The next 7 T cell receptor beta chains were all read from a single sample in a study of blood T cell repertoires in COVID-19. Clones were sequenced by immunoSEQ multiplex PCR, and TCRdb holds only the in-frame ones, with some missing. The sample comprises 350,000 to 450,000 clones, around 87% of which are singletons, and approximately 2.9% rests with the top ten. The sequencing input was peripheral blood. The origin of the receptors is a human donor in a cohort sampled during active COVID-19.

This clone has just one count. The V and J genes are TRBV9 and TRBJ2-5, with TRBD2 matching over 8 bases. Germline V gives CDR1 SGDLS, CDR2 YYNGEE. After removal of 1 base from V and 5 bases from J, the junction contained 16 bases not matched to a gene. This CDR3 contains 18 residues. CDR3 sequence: CASSVSSLGGGPVETQYF. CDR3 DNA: TGTGCCAGCAGCGTATCCTCACTGGGCGGGGGGCCGGTTGAGACCCAGTACTTC.

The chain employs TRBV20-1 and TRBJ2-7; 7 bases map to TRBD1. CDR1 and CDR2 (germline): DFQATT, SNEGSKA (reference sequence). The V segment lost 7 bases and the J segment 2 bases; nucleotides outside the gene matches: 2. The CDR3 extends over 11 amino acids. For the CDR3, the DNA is TGCAGTGGGCAGGGGGCCTACGAGCAGTACTTC. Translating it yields CSGQGAYEQYF.

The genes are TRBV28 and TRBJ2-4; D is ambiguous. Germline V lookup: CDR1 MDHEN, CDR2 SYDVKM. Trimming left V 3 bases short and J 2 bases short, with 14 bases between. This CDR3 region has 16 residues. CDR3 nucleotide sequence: TGTGCCAGCAGTTTGGCCACTATAGAGTCCAAAAACATTCAGTACTTC. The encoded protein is CASSLATIESKNIQYF.

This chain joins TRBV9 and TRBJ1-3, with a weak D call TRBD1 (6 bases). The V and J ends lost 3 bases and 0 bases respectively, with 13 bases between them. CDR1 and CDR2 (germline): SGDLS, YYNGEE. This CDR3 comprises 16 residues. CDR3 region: CASSEDSPNSGNTIYF. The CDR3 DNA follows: TGTGCCAGCAGCGAGGACAGTCCGAACTCTGGAAACACCATATATTTT.

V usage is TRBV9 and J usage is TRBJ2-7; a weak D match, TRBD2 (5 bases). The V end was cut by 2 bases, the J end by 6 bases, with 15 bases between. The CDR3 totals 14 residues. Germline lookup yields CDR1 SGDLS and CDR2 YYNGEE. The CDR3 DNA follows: TGTGCCAGCAGCGTGGGTCTAGCCGAGAGCGAGCAGTACTTC. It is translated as CASSVGLAESEQYF.

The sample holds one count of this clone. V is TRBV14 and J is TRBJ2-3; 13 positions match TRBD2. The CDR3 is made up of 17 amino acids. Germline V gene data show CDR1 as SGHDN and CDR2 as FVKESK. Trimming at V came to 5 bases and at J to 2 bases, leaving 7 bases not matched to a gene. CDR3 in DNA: TGTGCCAGCAGCAGCGGACTAGCGGGAGCAACCACAGATACGCAGTATTTT. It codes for CASSSGLAGATTDTQYF.

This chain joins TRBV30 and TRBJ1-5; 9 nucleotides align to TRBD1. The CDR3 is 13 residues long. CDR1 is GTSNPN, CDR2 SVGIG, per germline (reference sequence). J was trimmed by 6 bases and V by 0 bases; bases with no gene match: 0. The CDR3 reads CAWSVGQGQPQHF. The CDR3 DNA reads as TGTGCCTGGAGTGTGGGACAGGGTCAGCCCCAGCATTTT.